Below, 27 T cell receptor beta chains from the same sample are listed, as sequenced in a study of metastatic and nonmetastatic thyroid tumors. MiXCR reprocessed the PCR reads for TCRdb. Of around 15,000 clones in the sample, around 13% were seen once. Ahead of thyroid surgery, no patient had received treatment of any kind. What was sequenced was blood. The receptors were sampled from a female donor with papillary thyroid cancer or a benign thyroid nodule (not recorded which). Some clones in this sample may be carry-over from other donors' samples.

V usage is TRBV20-1 and J usage is TRBJ2-3; tentative D call: TRBD1 (5 bases). This CDR3 is built from 12 residues. CDR1 and CDR2 (germline): DFQATT, SNEGSKA (reference sequence). The CDR3 sequence: CRAGLGTDTQYF. The CDR3 DNA follows: TGCAGGGCAGGGTTGGGGACAGATACGCAGTATTTT.

The V gene is TRBV11-2, the J gene TRBJ1-2; D gene uncertain. The CDR3 spans 14 residues. Between the trimmed V and J ends, which lost 4 bases and 4 bases, there was a span of 13 bases. Germline-derived CDR1 and CDR2 are SGHAT and FQNNGV. The CDR3 sequence is CASSSSVVPYGYTF. DNA for the CDR3: TGTGCCAGCAGCTCTTCCGTAGTCCCCTATGGCTACACCTTC.

Only a few counts were recorded for this clone. The genes are TRBV6-1 and TRBJ1-2, with a tentative D call TRBD1 (5 bases). V was cut by 6 bases and J by 5 bases, with 16 bases left in between. Germline assignment: CDR1 MNHNS and CDR2 SASEGT. The CDR3 is 14 residues long. CDR3 region: CASRGPGKGYGYTF. The DNA of the CDR3 is TGTGCCAGCAGGGGACCGGGGAAGGGGTATGGCTACACCTTC.

This clone occurred many times. J is TRBJ1-1 and V is TRBV7-3; D remains unclear. Trimming shortened V by 0 bases and J by 5 bases, and 10 bases separated the two germline ends. Germline V gives CDR1 SGHTA, CDR2 FQGTGA. There are 14 residues in the CDR3. The CDR3 sequence is CASSLTAPGTEAFF. CDR3 DNA: TGTGCCAGCAGCTTAACGGCCCCCGGGACTGAAGCTTTCTTT.

By sample fraction, this clone is medium-sized. This rearrangement joins TRBV6-2 or TRBV6-3 to TRBJ1-1; possibly TRBD1 for D (6 bases). In germline, CDR1 is MNHEY, CDR2 SVGEGT. The CDR3 spans 12 residues. Trimming removed 6 bases at V and 10 bases at J, with 15 bases between. CDR3 loop: CASSYKGERAFF. The CDR3 coding sequence is TGTGCCAGCAGCTACAAGGGGGAGCGAGCTTTCTTT.

There are many counts of this clone. This chain joins TRBV11-2 and TRBJ1-5; D remains unclear. V lost 1 base and J 7 bases, leaving 8 bases between the germline ends. The germline V gene has CDR1 SGHAT and CDR2 FQNNGV. The CDR3 consists of 13 residues. This chain's CDR3 is CASSLAQKQPQHF. CDR3 nucleotides: TGTGCCAGCAGCTTAGCACAGAAACAGCCCCAGCATTTT.

The table lists this clone with many counts. The V gene is TRBV4-2, the J gene TRBJ2-7; D is uncertain. Germline V gives CDR1 LGHNA, CDR2 YNFKEQ. V was pared by 4 bases and J by 9 bases, with 10 bases between. The CDR3 totals 11 residues. CDR3 DNA: TGTGCCAGCAGCCTCGACGCCGGGCAGTACTTC. Translated: CASSLDAGQYF.

This clone occurred many times. This chain links TRBV12-5 with TRBJ2-1, with D hard to call. Germline V gene lookup returns CDR1 LGHNT and CDR2 FRNRAP. There are 15 residues in the CDR3. Trimming pared 1 base from V and 2 bases from J, leaving 9 bases between. CDR3 DNA sequence: TGTGCTAGTGGTTTGGGTGCGCTAACCTACAATGAGCAGTTCTTC. This encodes CASGLGALTYNEQFF.

Points on this clone: An end of the junction does not agree with germline; a read error may underlie this. The chain links TRBV11-2 to TRBJ2-7; D might be TRBD2 (5 bases). The CDR3 is 13 amino acids. Germline V lookup: CDR1 SGHAT, CDR2 FQNNGV. The CDR3 nucleotides read TGTGCCAGCAGCTCCCTCTCGGGGAGCGAGAAGTACTTC. Translation: CASSSLSGSEKYF.

In this sample, this clone is medium-sized. The J gene is TRBJ1-5, the V gene TRBV28; TRBD1 is a possible D gene (5 bases). The V gene lost 6 bases and the J gene lost 4 bases, with 13 bases spanning the gap. The V gene's germline CDR1 is MDHEN and CDR2 SYDVKM. This CDR3 region has 14 residues. The CDR3 sequence is CASSSGPPNQPQHF. The DNA for the CDR3 is TGTGCCAGCAGCTCGGGGCCCCCTAATCAGCCCCAGCATTTT.

Relative to its sample, this clone is medium-sized. V gene TRBV28 combines with J gene TRBJ1-5, with D maybe TRBD1 (6 bases). Germline-derived CDR1 and CDR2 are MDHEN and SYDVKM. Deletions cut 6 bases from V and 1 base from J, with 16 bases between. This CDR3 comprises 16 residues. CDR3 amino acids: CASSRPGHRSNQPQHF. Here the CDR3 DNA reads TGTGCCAGCAGCAGGCCGGGACATAGAAGCAATCAGCCCCAGCATTTT.

This clone came up a few times. This may be a read error, as it is one base from a much larger clone. This chain connects TRBV28 to TRBJ1-1, with D possibly being TRBD1 (6 bases). This CDR3 is built from 11 residues. Trimming took 6 bases from V and 12 from J, leaving 14 bases between them. Germline-derived CDR1 and CDR2 are MDHEN and SYDVKM. Written as DNA, the CDR3 is TGTGCCAGCAGAAGCGGGGGGCAATCTTTCTTT. This gives the protein CASRSGGQSFF.

This clone was counted many times. This chain uses TRBV10-3 with TRBJ2-7; the D is unclear. With 7 bases removed from V and 6 bases from J, the gap between germline ends came to 16 bases. The CDR3 sequence is 13 residues long. Germline CDR1 ENHRY, CDR2 SYGVKD. The chain's CDR3 is CAINGLRLGEQYF. CDR3 DNA sequence: TGTGCCATCAACGGGTTGAGGTTGGGCGAGCAGTACTTC.

This clone was seen repeatedly, ten times or more. The V call is TRBV7-9, the J call TRBJ1-2; maybe TRBD1 (5 bases). This CDR3 is 15 amino acids long. V was cut by 1 base and J by 4 bases, with 13 bases left in between. CDR1 and CDR2 (germline): SEHNR, FQNEAQ (reference sequence). Written as DNA, the CDR3 is TGTGCCAGCAGCTTAGAAGGGGTACCGATCTATGGCTACACCTTC. It specifies CASSLEGVPIYGYTF.

By its share, this clone is medium-sized. The rearrangement joins TRBV6-2 or TRBV6-3 to TRBJ1-5; 9 bases fit TRBD1. The CDR3 has 15 amino acids. Germline CDR1 reads MNHEY; CDR2 reads SVGEGT. V trimming: 6 bases; J trimming: 6 bases; junction bases outside the gene matches: 9. Here the CDR3 reads CASSHPGQGLQPQHF. CDR3 nucleotide sequence: TGTGCCAGCAGCCATCCGGGACAGGGTCTTCAGCCCCAGCATTTT.

This clone was picked up many times. At the DNA level, this CDR3 is encoded by other sequences in the same sample as well. The chain uses TRBV6-5 and TRBJ2-1; perhaps TRBD2 as D (5 bases). V lost 0 bases to trimming and J lost 8 bases, with 8 bases between them. CDR1 and CDR2 from the germline V gene are MNHEY and SVGAGI. CDR3 size: 13 residues. CDR3 in amino acids: CASSYSGSDEQFF. CDR3 bases: TGTGCCAGCAGTTACTCGGGGAGCGATGAGCAGTTCTTC.

This clone is termed medium-sized. This sequence joins TRBV27 and TRBJ1-6; TRBD1 aligns across 9 bases. This CDR3 spans 15 amino acids. The germline gives CDR1 MNHEY, CDR2 SMNVEV (reference sequence). V shed 6 bases and J 5 bases; nucleotides not matched to a gene: 5. CDR3 region: CASRAGTGNNSPLHF. CDR3 nucleotide sequence: TGTGCCAGCAGAGCCGGGACAGGGAATAATTCACCCCTCCACTTT.

This clone was counted at least ten times. The chain uses TRBV4-1 and TRBJ1-2, with D maybe TRBD1 (5 bases). The CDR3 has 15 residues. V was pared by 3 bases and J by 4 bases, with 15 bases between. Germline V gene lookup returns CDR1 MGHRA and CDR2 YSYEKL. The CDR3 DNA reads as TGCGCCAGCAGCCATCCGGGAAAAGGGGTCTATGGCTACACCTTC. Its translation: CASSHPGKGVYGYTF.

The DNA of the CDR3 is TGTGCCAGCAGCGTAAGGAAAGACTACAATGAGCAGTTCTTC. This sequence encodes CASSVRKDYNEQFF. The chain combines TRBV9 with TRBJ2-1; D not certain. The CDR3 has 14 amino acids. Germline V CDR1 and CDR2: SGDLS, YYNGEE. Trimming shortened V by 1 base and J by 3 bases, and 8 bases separated the two germline ends. Drawing the rest from reference TRBV9 and TRBJ2-1, the complete variable domain is DSGVTQTPKHLITATGQRVTLRCSPRSGDLSVYWYQQSLDQGLQFLIQYYNGEERAKGNILERFSAQQFPDLHSELNLSSLELGDSALYFCASSVRKDYNEQFFGPGTRLTVL.

This clone was counted at least ten times. The V gene is TRBV6-1, the J gene TRBJ2-6; possible D gene TRBD2, 6 bases. V was pared by 4 bases and J by 0 bases, with 19 bases between. The CDR3 is 19 residues long. Germline V gene sequence: CDR1 MNHNS, CDR2 SASEGT. The CDR3 region is CASSARGRGRVSGANVLTF. The CDR3 DNA reads TGTGCCAGCAGTGCCAGAGGGCGGGGTCGCGTCTCTGGGGCCAACGTCCTGACTTTC.

In this sample, this clone turned up many times. This may stem from a read error, because a much larger clone lies one nucleotide away. V and J are TRBV4-1 and TRBJ2-7, with TRBD1 identical over 9 bases. The CDR3 is 17 residues long. Germline loops: CDR1 MGHRA, CDR2 YSYEKL. CDR3: CVSSQDLAQGARYEQYF. In nucleotides, the CDR3 is TGCGTCAGCAGCCAAGATTTAGCACAGGGGGCGCGTTACGAGCAGTACTTC.

This clone has just a few counts. The V call is TRBV2, the J call TRBJ1-2; 12 bases align to TRBD1. After removal of 8 bases from V and 8 bases from J, the junction contained 12 bases not matched to a gene. The germline V gene encodes CDR1 SNHLY and CDR2 FYNNEI. This CDR3 is 15 amino acids long. The CDR3 is CASYPGQGAHRGYTF. For the CDR3, the DNA is TGTGCCAGCTATCCGGGACAGGGGGCTCATAGGGGCTACACCTTC.

In its sample, this clone was seen many times. The CDR3 DNA reads TGTGCCAGCAGCGTACAGGTTTCGACTGAAGCTTTCTTT. The encoded protein is CASSVQVSTEAFF. V is TRBV9 and J is TRBJ1-1; D call uncertain. In germline, CDR1 is SGDLS, CDR2 YYNGEE. V gave up 1 base and J gave up 5 bases, with 9 bases separating them. This CDR3 region has 13 residues.

A note on this clone: Possible read error: a much larger clone is one base away. This rearrangement joins TRBV5-1 to TRBJ2-5; D remains ambiguous. V was trimmed by 4 bases and J by 2 bases, leaving 24 bases between them. The CDR3 extends over 18 amino acids. Germline V lookup: CDR1 SGHRS, CDR2 YFSETQ. CDR3 nucleotide sequence: TGCGCCAGCAGCCCCCGAGTGTCCTCCCTTTTTTATCAAGAGACCCAGTACTTC. Translation gives CASSPRVSSLFYQETQYF.

Within the sample, this clone is medium-sized (0.01 to 0.1%). The rearrangement uses TRBV6-2 or TRBV6-3 and TRBJ2-7; D call uncertain. The germline V gene has CDR1 MNHEY and CDR2 SVGEGT. V shed 8 bases and J shed 6 bases, with 8 bases lying between them. This CDR3 comprises 10 residues. The CDR3 sequence is CASGYSEQYF. The CDR3 region has the DNA TGTGCCAGCGGCTACAGCGAGCAGTACTTC.

This clone was counted only a few times. The chain recombines TRBV27 with TRBJ1-2; a possible D gene is TRBD1 (6 bases). The length of the CDR3 is 17 residues. The germline V gene encodes CDR1 MNHEY and CDR2 SMNVEV (reference sequence). The V gene lost 0 bases and the J gene lost 8 bases, with 22 bases spanning the gap. The CDR3: CASSLSGAGTGIWGYTF. The CDR3 region has the DNA TGTGCCAGCAGTTTATCGGGGGCAGGTACAGGAATTTGGGGCTACACCTTC.

In regard to this clone: Possible read error: a much larger clone is one base away. The CDR3 nucleotides read TGCAGCGTTGAAAGAGAATCTATGGTACCGCAGTACTTC. Translation gives CSVERESMVPQYF. V and J are TRBV29-1 and TRBJ2-7; D is uncertain. The CDR3 contains 13 residues. The V gene's germline CDR1 is SQVTM and CDR2 ANQGSEA. V lost 2 bases and J lost 9, with 17 bases in between.